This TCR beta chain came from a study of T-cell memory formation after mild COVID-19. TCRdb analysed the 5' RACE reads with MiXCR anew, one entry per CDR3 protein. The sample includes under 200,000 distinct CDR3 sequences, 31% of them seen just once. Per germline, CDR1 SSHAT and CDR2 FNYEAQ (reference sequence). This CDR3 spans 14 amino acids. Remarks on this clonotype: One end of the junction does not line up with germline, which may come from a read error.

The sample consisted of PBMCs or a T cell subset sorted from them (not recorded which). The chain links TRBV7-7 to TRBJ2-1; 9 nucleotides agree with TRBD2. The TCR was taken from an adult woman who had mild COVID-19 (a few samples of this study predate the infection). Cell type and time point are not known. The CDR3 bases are TGTGCTAGCAGCTCGGGACTAGCTCGGGATGAGCAGTTCTTC. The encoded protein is CASSSGLARDEQFF.